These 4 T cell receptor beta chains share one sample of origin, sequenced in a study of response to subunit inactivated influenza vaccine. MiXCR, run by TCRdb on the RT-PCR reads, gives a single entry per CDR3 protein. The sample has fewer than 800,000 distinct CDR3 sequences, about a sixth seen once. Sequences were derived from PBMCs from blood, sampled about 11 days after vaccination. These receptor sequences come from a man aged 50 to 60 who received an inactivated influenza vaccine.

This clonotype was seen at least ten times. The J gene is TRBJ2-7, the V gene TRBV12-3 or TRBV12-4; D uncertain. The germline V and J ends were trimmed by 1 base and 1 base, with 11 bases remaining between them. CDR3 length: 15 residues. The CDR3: CASSLEVPPSYEQYF. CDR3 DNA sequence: TGTGCCAGCAGTTTAGAAGTTCCACCTTCCTACGAGCAGTACTTC.

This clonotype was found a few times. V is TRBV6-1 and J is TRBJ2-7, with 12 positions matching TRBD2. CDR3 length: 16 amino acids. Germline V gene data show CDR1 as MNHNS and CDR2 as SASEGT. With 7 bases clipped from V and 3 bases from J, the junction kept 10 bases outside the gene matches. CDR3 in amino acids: CASNGLAGLGLYEQYF. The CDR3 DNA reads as TGTGCCAGCAACGGACTAGCGGGGTTGGGTCTCTACGAGCAGTACTTC.

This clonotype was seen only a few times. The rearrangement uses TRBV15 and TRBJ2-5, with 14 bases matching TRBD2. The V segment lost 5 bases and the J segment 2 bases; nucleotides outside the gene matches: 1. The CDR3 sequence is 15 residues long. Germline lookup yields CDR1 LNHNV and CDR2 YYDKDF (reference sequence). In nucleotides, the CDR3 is TGTGCCACCAGCGGACTAGCGGGGGGTCAAGAGACCCAGTACTTC. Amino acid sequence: CATSGLAGGQETQYF.

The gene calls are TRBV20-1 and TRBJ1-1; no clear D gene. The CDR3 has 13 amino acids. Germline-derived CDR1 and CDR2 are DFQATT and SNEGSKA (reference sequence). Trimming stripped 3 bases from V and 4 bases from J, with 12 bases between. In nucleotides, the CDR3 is TGCAGTGCTAGGACGGGGTTGGGCACTGAAGCTTTCTTT. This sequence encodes CSARTGLGTEAFF.